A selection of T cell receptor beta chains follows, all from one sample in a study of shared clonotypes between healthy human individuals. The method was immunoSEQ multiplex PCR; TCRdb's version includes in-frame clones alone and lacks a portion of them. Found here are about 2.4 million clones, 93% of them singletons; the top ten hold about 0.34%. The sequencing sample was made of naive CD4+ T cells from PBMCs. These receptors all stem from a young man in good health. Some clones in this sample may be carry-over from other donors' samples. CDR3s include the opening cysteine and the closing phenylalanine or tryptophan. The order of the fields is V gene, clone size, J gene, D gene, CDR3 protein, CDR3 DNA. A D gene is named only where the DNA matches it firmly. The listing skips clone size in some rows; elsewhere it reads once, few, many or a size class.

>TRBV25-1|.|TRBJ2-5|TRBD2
CASSETRTSHQETQYF
TGTGCCAGCAGTGAGACTCGGACTAGTCACCAAGAGACCCAGTACTTC
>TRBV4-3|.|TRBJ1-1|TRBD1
CASSGTGRGNTEAFF
TGCGCCAGCTCCGGGACAGGGAGGGGGAACACTGAAGCTTTCTTT
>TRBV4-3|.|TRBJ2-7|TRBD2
CASSQERAGGEQYF
TGCGCCAGCAGCCAAGAGAGGGCGGGAGGGGAGCAGTACTTC
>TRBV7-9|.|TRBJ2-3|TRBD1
CASSPRTTGVANTQYF
TGTGCCAGCAGCCCCAGAACGACAGGGGTGGCAAATACGCAGTATTTT
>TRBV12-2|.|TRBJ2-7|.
CASRCDRGSLEQYF
TGTGCAAGTCGCTGCGACAGGGGATCTCTCGAGCAGTACTTC
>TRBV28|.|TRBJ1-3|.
CASSPSSGISGNTIYF
TGTGCCAGCAGCCCTTCATCAGGGATCTCTGGAAACACCATATATTTT
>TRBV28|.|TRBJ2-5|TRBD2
CASSFPRASGRETQYF
TGTGCCAGCAGTTTCCCCAGGGCTAGCGGAAGAGAGACCCAGTACTTC
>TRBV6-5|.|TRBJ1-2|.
CASRRDPSGHGYTF
TGTGCCAGCAGAAGGGACCCCTCGGGGCATGGCTACACCTTC
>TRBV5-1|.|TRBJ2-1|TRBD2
CASSAGQRDGEQFF
TGCGCCAGCAGCGCTGGGCAGCGGGATGGTGAGCAGTTCTTC
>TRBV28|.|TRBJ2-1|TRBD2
CASSRGTSGRIRSSYNEQFF
TGTGCCAGCAGCCGCGGGACTAGCGGGAGGATACGGAGCTCCTACAATGAGCAGTTCTTC
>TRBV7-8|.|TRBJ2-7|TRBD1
CASSSRDRGHYEQYF
TGTGCCAGCAGCTCCCGGGACAGGGGGCACTACGAGCAGTACTTC
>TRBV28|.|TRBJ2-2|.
CASRISLVTGELFF
TGTGCCAGCCGAATCAGCCTGGTCACCGGGGAGCTGTTTTTT
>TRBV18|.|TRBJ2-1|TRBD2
CASSPRWSSGGNEQFF
TGTGCCAGCTCCCCCCGGTGGAGCTCGGGAGGGAATGAGCAGTTCTTC
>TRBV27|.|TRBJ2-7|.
CASSFNPGPYEQYF
TGTGCCAGCAGTTTCAACCCCGGACCGTACGAGCAGTACTTC
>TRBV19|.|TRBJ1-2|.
CASSIRVDANYGYTF
TGTGCCAGTAGTATAAGGGTGGATGCTAACTATGGCTACACCTTC
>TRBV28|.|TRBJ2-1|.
CAARPGFYNEQFF
TGTGCCGCCCGCCCCGGGTTCTACAATGAGCAGTTCTTC
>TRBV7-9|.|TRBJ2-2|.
CASSITGHPSGELFF
TGTGCCAGCAGCATAACAGGACACCCGTCCGGGGAGCTGTTTTTT
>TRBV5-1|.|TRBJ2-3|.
CASSPNTDTQYF
TGCGCCAGCAGCCCAAACACAGATACGCAGTATTTT
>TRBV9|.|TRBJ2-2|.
CASSVRQAGELFF
TGTGCCAGCAGCGTTCGACAGGCCGGGGAGCTGTTTTTT
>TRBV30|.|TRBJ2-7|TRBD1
CAWSVDRANEQYF
TGTGCCTGGAGCGTAGACAGGGCCAACGAGCAGTACTTC
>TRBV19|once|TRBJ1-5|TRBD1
CASSIAPGGAGYQPQHF
TGTGCCAGTAGTATCGCCCCAGGGGGCGCGGGCTATCAGCCCCAGCATTTT
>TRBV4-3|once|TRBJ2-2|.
CASSQEGAGGELFF
TGCGCCAGCAGCCAAGAGGGGGCCGGCGGGGAGCTGTTTTTT
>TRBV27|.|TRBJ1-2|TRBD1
CASSSDRGQVNYGYTF
TGTGCCAGCAGTTCGGACAGGGGGCAAGTCAACTATGGCTACACCTTC
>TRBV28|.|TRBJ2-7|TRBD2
CASSLAGVRYEQYF
TGTGCCAGCAGTCTTGCGGGGGTCAGATACGAGCAGTACTTC
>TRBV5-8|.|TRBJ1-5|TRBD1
CASSLYRDREQHF
TGTGCCAGCAGCTTGTACCGGGACAGGGAGCAGCATTTT
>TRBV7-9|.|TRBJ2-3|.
CASSLIQPDTQYF
TGTGCCAGCAGCTTAATCCAGCCAGATACGCAGTATTTT
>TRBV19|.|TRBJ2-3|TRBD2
CASSIGINGRAPDTQYF
TGTGCCAGTAGTATTGGCATCAACGGGAGGGCCCCAGATACGCAGTATTTT
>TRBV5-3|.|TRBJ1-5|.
CARSLGQYSNQPQHF
TGTGCCAGAAGCTTGGGGCAGTATAGCAATCAGCCCCAGCATTTT
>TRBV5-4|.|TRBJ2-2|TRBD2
CASSSRVAGDTGELFF
TGTGCCAGCAGCTCCCGGGTAGCGGGAGACACCGGGGAGCTGTTTTTT
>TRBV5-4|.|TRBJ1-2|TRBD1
CASSSGTGDYGYTF
TGTGCCAGCAGCTCCGGGACAGGGGACTATGGCTACACCTTC
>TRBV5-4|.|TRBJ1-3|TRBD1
CASTLDRENTIYF
TGTGCCAGCACTTTGGACAGGGAAAACACCATATATTTT
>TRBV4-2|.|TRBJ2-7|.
CASSQDQGDRYEQYF
TGTGCCAGCAGCCAAGATCAAGGGGATAGATACGAGCAGTACTTC
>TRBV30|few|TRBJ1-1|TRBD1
CAWLGQGLNTEAFF
TGTGCCTGGCTGGGACAGGGGCTGAACACTGAAGCTTTCTTT
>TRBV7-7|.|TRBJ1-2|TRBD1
CASSYRTGESFNYGYTF
TGTGCCAGCAGCTATCGGACAGGGGAGTCGTTTAACTATGGCTACACCTTC
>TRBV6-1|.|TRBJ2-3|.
CASWIRVSGGDTQYF
TGTGCCAGCTGGATCAGGGTCTCGGGTGGAGATACGCAGTATTTT
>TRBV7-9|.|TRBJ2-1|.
CASSPTSYPNEQFF
TGTGCCAGCAGCCCGACTTCGTACCCCAATGAGCAGTTCTTC
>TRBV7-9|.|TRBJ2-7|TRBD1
CASSRWRDRGSGEQYF
TGTGCCAGCAGCCGGTGGCGGGACAGGGGTTCTGGCGAGCAGTACTTC
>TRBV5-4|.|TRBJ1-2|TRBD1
CASSLGAGGRVDYGYTF
TGTGCCAGCAGCTTGGGGGCAGGGGGTAGAGTAGACTATGGCTACACCTTC
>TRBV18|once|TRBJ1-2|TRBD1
CASSPSRGPDYGYTF
TGTGCCAGCTCACCATCCAGGGGGCCGGACTATGGCTACACCTTC
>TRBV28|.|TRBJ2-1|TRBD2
CASSLSLGTSGRRGDEQFF
TGTGCCAGCAGTTTATCACTGGGGACTAGCGGGAGGAGGGGCGATGAGCAGTTCTTC
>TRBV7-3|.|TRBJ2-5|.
CASSPDGAQETQYF
TGTGCCAGCAGCCCTGACGGGGCTCAAGAGACCCAGTACTTC
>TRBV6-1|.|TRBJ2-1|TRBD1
CASRDRGSYNEQFF
TGTGCCAGCAGGGACAGGGGATCCTACAATGAGCAGTTCTTC
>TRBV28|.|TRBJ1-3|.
CASTGRFNSGNTIYF
TGTGCCAGTACTGGACGGTTTAACTCTGGAAACACCATATATTTT
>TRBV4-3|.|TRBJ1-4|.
CASSHQRGLGDEKLFF
TGCGCCAGCAGCCATCAACGGGGGCTAGGGGATGAAAAACTGTTTTTT
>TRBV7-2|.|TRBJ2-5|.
CASSLGGRPGQETQYF
TGTGCCAGCAGCTTAGGCGGCAGGCCCGGGCAAGAGACCCAGTACTTC
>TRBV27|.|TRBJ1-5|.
CASSSRGGRGNQPQHF
TGTGCCAGCAGCTCCAGAGGGGGTCGGGGCAATCAGCCCCAGCATTTT
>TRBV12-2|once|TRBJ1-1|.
CASRLEPGGAGLEAFF
TGTGCAAGTCGCTTAGAGCCAGGAGGGGCAGGGCTGGAAGCTTTCTTT
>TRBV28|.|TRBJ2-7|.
CASSLQAGMLGEQYF
TGTGCCAGCAGTTTACAGGCGGGAATGCTGGGCGAGCAGTACTTC
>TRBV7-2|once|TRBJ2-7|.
CASTQLGTSYEQYF
TGTGCCAGCACCCAGTTAGGGACCTCCTACGAGCAGTACTTC
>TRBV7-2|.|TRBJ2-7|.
CASNEQGPIPLEQYF
TGTGCCAGCAACGAACAGGGACCCATCCCCCTGGAGCAGTACTTC
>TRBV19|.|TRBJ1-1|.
CASSSRNVPEAFF
TGTGCCAGTAGTTCCCGTAATGTCCCCGAAGCTTTCTTT